This TCR beta chain was sequenced during a study of blood T cells in healthy people across ages. About the research overall: Per every two T cells, about one barcoded beta molecule was captured by template switching.

This CDR3 comprises 16 residues. The germline gives CDR1 MGHRA, CDR2 YSYEKL. V was trimmed by 1 base and J by 0 bases, leaving 10 bases between them. Together with a sample-barcoded 5' primer, a J-beta primer mix was included in a second PCR lasting roughly 6 to 12 cycles. TCRdb reanalysed the 5' RACE reads using MiXCR and keeps one entry per CDR3 protein. The sample lists about 940,000 distinct CDR3 sequences, about 44% occurring once. The receptor was isolated from a man aged 30 to 39 in good health. The source material was blood. The J gene is TRBJ1-5, the V gene TRBV4-1; no definite D call. CDR3 coding DNA: TGCGCCAGCAGCCAAGGGGCATCGATTAGCAATCAGCCCCAGCATTTT. Protein product: CASSQGASISNQPQHF.